This TCR beta chain was documented in a study of shared clonotypes between healthy human individuals. Naive CD8 cells, CD45RO-negative and positively selected for CCR7, excluded terminally differentiated effector memory CD45RA+ cells. TCRdb's table, derived via immunoSEQ multiplex PCR, lists solely in-frame clones and lacks some. Among about 2.1 million clones listed, roughly 93% were seen once. The CDR3 has 16 residues. Germline V gene lookup returns CDR1 MGHRA and CDR2 YSYEKL. Deletions cut 1 base from V and 5 bases from J, with 17 bases between. The study, taken as a whole, reports: Exclusively blood specimens were collected; tissue repertoires likely differ.

A note on this clone: The antigen remains undetermined.

V and J are TRBV4-1 and TRBJ1-2; D not certain. The material sequenced was naive CD8+ T cells from PBMCs. The clonotype was recovered from a man younger than 35 in good health. Some clones in this sample may be carry-over from other donors' samples. CDR3 loop: CASSQADSTLGYGYTF. The CDR3 DNA reads TGCGCCAGCAGCCAAGCTGACTCCACCTTAGGGTATGGCTACACCTTC.